Presented here are 21 T cell receptor beta chains from one specimen sequenced in a study of shared clonotypes between healthy human individuals. As defined, naive CD8 cells were CD45RO-negative and positively selected for CCR7, with terminally differentiated effector memory CD45RA+ cells excluded. TCRdb's table, derived via immunoSEQ multiplex PCR, lists solely in-frame clones and lacks some. The table has roughly 2,000,000 clones, 80% to 95% seen once. The specimen was naive CD8+ T cells from PBMCs. Receptor source: a young man in good health. Some clones in this sample may be carry-over from other donors' samples.

The chain recombines TRBV11-3 with TRBJ2-5; weak D call: TRBD2 (5 bases). This CDR3 contains 13 residues. The germline V gene encodes CDR1 SGHNT and CDR2 YENEEA. Trimming took off 5 bases at V and 2 bases at J, with 9 bases between the two ends. The CDR3 nucleotides read TGTGCCAGCAGCCGAGGGCCGCAAGAGACCCAGTACTTC. This codes for CASSRGPQETQYF.

V and J are TRBV4-3 and TRBJ2-5; maybe TRBD2 (6 bases). The CDR3 is made up of 15 amino acids. Germline assignment: CDR1 LGHNA and CDR2 YSLEER. Trimming shortened V by 4 bases and J by 4 bases, and 16 bases separated the two germline ends. CDR3 sequence: CASSPVAEGLETQYF. For the CDR3, the DNA is TGCGCCAGCAGCCCGGTAGCGGAGGGGTTAGAGACCCAGTACTTC.

V is TRBV6-5 and J is TRBJ2-3; no reliable D call. V lost 6 bases and J lost 5, with 6 bases in between. Germline-derived CDR1 and CDR2 are MNHEY and SVGAGI. The length of the CDR3 is 11 residues. This CDR3 reads CASSSVDTQYF. The CDR3 bases are TGTGCCAGCAGCTCAGTAGATACGCAGTATTTT.

Regarding this clone: The junction differs from germline at one of its ends, possibly a read error. This sequence joins TRBV7-2 and TRBJ2-2; D is ambiguous. The CDR3 is 13 amino acids. CDR1 and CDR2 (germline): SGHTA, FQGNSA. Here the CDR3 reads CASSLAYTGELFF. The CDR3 DNA reads as TGTGCCAGCAGTTTAGCTTACACCGGGGAGCTGTTTTTT.

The chain combines TRBV19 with TRBJ2-7; 7 bases line up with TRBD2. Trimming cost V 3 bases and J 3 bases; bases outside gene matches: 8. This CDR3 region has 15 residues. The germline V gene has CDR1 LNHDA and CDR2 SQIVND (reference sequence). In DNA form, the CDR3 reads TGTGCCAGTAGTATTTCAGGAGCGGGACTCTACGAGCAGTACTTC. Translated: CASSISGAGLYEQYF.

The rearrangement joins TRBV7-9 to TRBJ2-7; D gene ambiguous. Germline V gene lookup returns CDR1 SEHNR and CDR2 FQNEAQ (reference sequence). CDR3 length: 13 residues. The V end lost 5 bases, the J end lost 2 bases, and 10 bases lay between the germline ends. The CDR3 DNA reads as TGTGCCAGCAGCCAGGATCGGACCTACGAGCAGTACTTC. Translating it yields CASSQDRTYEQYF.

This chain joins TRBV7-8 and TRBJ1-5, with TRBD1 as a possible D gene (5 bases). The germline CDR1 and CDR2 sequences are SGHVS and FQNEAQ. The V end lost 5 bases, the J end lost 6 bases, and 14 bases lay between the germline ends. The CDR3 has 14 residues. The CDR3 sequence: CASSVWGVGQPQHF. In DNA, the CDR3 is TGTGCCAGCAGCGTATGGGGGGTCGGTCAGCCCCAGCATTTT.

The chain has TRBV9 and TRBJ2-3; 10 bases map to TRBD2. Germline V gene sequence: CDR1 SGDLS, CDR2 YYNGEE. The CDR3 extends over 15 amino acids. The ends lost 4 bases at V and 1 base at J; junction bases unmatched: 3. DNA for the CDR3: TGTGCCAGCAGCCTCGGGACTAGCGGCACAGATACGCAGTATTTT. Translating it yields CASSLGTSGTDTQYF.

Comments on this clone: The sample contains more than one DNA sequence encoding this CDR3. V is TRBV7-3 and J is TRBJ2-2; possibly TRBD2 for D (6 bases). V was pared by 3 bases and J by 5 bases, with 7 bases between. This CDR3 comprises 13 residues. Germline CDR1 is SGHTA and CDR2 is FQGTGA. Here the CDR3 reads CASSFGGTGELFF. CDR3 coding DNA: TGTGCCAGCAGCTTCGGGGGAACCGGGGAGCTGTTTTTT.

The chain is built from TRBV10-2 and TRBJ1-1; perhaps TRBD1 as D (6 bases). The germline V gene has CDR1 WSHSY and CDR2 SAAADI. Trimming took 6 bases from V and 5 from J, leaving 13 bases between them. CDR3 size: 13 residues. The CDR3 is CASRAGRGTEAFF. CDR3 nucleotides: TGCGCCAGCAGGGCAGGGAGGGGGACTGAAGCTTTCTTT.

This chain joins TRBV16 and TRBJ2-7; D is perhaps TRBD1 (6 bases). V lost 1 base, J lost 2 bases, and 12 bases lay in between. The length of the CDR3 is 15 residues. The germline CDR1 and CDR2 sequences are KGHSY and FQNENV. For the CDR3, the DNA is TGTGCCAGCAGCCAATTCCTGGCAGGGGCCTACGAGCAGTACTTC. This gives the protein CASSQFLAGAYEQYF.

The chain is built from TRBV28 and TRBJ2-5; the D gene could be TRBD1 or TRBD2 (5 bases each). CDR3 length equals 14 residues. Germline V gene data show CDR1 as MDHEN and CDR2 as SYDVKM. Deletions cut 7 bases from V and 2 bases from J, with 14 bases between. CDR3 bases: TGTGCCAGCACCAAACTAGACAGTCAAGAGACCCAGTACTTC. Translating gives CASTKLDSQETQYF. The full variable domain, completed using reference TRBV28 and TRBJ2-5, is DVKVTQSSRYLVKRTGEKVFLECVQDMDHENMFWYRQDPGLGLRLIYFSYDVKMKEKGDIPEGYSVSREKKERFSLILESASTNQTSMYLCASTKLDSQETQYFGPGTRLLVL.

With regard to this clone: The same CDR3 is also encoded by other DNA sequences in this sample. This chain connects TRBV27 to TRBJ1-5, with 9 bases aligning to TRBD1. V shed 5 bases, J shed 5 bases, and the junction held 4 bases outside the gene matches. Germline lookup yields CDR1 MNHEY and CDR2 SMNVEV (reference sequence). CDR3 length equals 14 residues. CDR3 residues: CASSPDRGDQPQHF. CDR3 coding DNA: TGTGCCAGCAGTCCCGACAGGGGGGATCAGCCCCAGCATTTT.

The chain combines TRBV29-1 with TRBJ1-2, with D uncertain. V was shortened by 1 base and J by 4 bases, with 7 bases between the two germline ends. CDR1 is SQVTM and CDR2 is ANQGSEA in the germline V gene. The CDR3 has 12 residues. This CDR3 is CSVEGSGYGYTF. DNA for the CDR3: TGCAGCGTTGAAGGTTCAGGCTATGGCTACACCTTC.

The chain recombines TRBV25-1 with TRBJ1-3; TRBD1 matches at 9 bases. The CDR3 covers 17 residues. With V trimmed by 4 bases and J by 0 bases, 7 bases remained unmatched. Germline-derived CDR1 and CDR2 are MGHDK and SYGVNS. In nucleotides, the CDR3 is TGTGCCAGCAGTGGTCCCGGGACAGGGATCTCTGGAAACACCATATATTTT. Its protein is CASSGPGTGISGNTIYF.

This sequence joins TRBV27 and TRBJ2-3, with 8 bases identical to TRBD2. V dropped 5 bases and J dropped 7; count of bases not matched to a gene: 17. CDR1 is MNHEY, CDR2 SMNVEV, per germline (reference sequence). CDR3 length: 17 residues. The CDR3 sequence is CASSPLGASGLENTQYF. DNA of the CDR3: TGTGCCAGCAGTCCCCTTGGAGCTAGCGGGTTAGAAAATACGCAGTATTTT.

The V and J genes are TRBV27 and TRBJ1-5, with 8 bases fitting TRBD1. The ends lost 4 bases at V and 6 bases at J; junction bases unmatched: 5. Germline lookup yields CDR1 MNHEY and CDR2 SMNVEV (reference sequence). CDR3 size: 14 residues. CDR3 nucleotides: TGTGCCAGCAGTTCGACAGGGGCGGTTCAGCCCCAGCATTTT. Residues: CASSSTGAVQPQHF.

V gene TRBV7-2 combines with J gene TRBJ2-7; TRBD2 aligns across 7 bases. This CDR3 has 15 residues. Germline V gene data show CDR1 as SGHTA and CDR2 as FQGNSA. Unmatched junction bases numbered 9, after V lost 5 bases and J lost 2 bases. The CDR3 reads CASSEGGSRTYEQYF. In nucleotides, the CDR3 is TGTGCCAGCAGCGAGGGCGGGAGTAGGACCTACGAGCAGTACTTC.

To note about this clone: The identical CDR3 is also encoded by other nucleotide sequences in the sample. The chain has TRBV19 and TRBJ2-7; no definite D call. Looked up from germline, CDR1 is LNHDA and CDR2 is SQIVND (reference sequence). The CDR3 loop spans 11 amino acids. Trimming removed 1 base from V and 5 bases from J, with 3 bases in between. DNA of the CDR3: TGTGCCAGTAGTATAGCAGACGAGCAGTACTTC. Its protein product is CASSIADEQYF.

This sequence joins TRBV5-6 and TRBJ2-1; 8 bases agree with TRBD1. The CDR3 consists of 16 residues. V lost 3 bases and J lost 10; bases outside the gene matches: 15. CDR1 is SGHDT, CDR2 YYEEEE, per germline. Written as DNA, the CDR3 is TGTGCCAGCAGCTCAGGGACAGGACTAATGAGATTGGAGCAGTTCTTC. This gives the protein CASSSGTGLMRLEQFF.

Concerning this clone itself: This same CDR3 is encoded by further DNA sequences in the sample. V usage is TRBV29-1 and J usage is TRBJ2-1; D unresolved. V lost 7 bases to trimming and J lost 0 bases, with 4 bases between them. The CDR3 loop spans 11 amino acids. Germline lookup yields CDR1 SQVTM and CDR2 ANQGSEA. CDR3 sequence: CSAYSYNEQFF. CDR3 in DNA: TGCAGCGCTTACTCCTACAATGAGCAGTTCTTC.